These 19 T cell receptor beta chains came from one sample sequenced in a study of T cell responses to AZD1222 COVID-19 vaccine. TCRdb's table, derived via immunoSEQ multiplex PCR, lists solely in-frame clones and lacks some. The sample consists of roughly 150,000 clones, roughly 88% of them appearing once. The material sequenced was peripheral blood, taken on day 0 of AZD1222 vaccination. These receptors all stem from an adult in good health.

The chain has TRBV2 and TRBJ2-1, with a tentative D call TRBD2 (6 bases). The CDR3 spans 15 residues. Deletions cut 2 bases from V and 2 bases from J, with 10 bases between. Germline assignment: CDR1 SNHLY and CDR2 FYNNEI. The CDR3 here is CASSEFAGTYNEQFF. In DNA, the CDR3 is TGTGCCAGCAGTGAATTCGCGGGAACCTACAATGAGCAGTTCTTC. Supplemented by reference TRBV2 and TRBJ2-1, the full variable domain reads EPEVTQTPSHQVTQMGQEVILRCVPISNHLYFYWYRQILGQKVEFLVSFYNNEISEKSEIFDDQFSVERPDGSNFTLKIRSTKLEDSAMYFCASSEFAGTYNEQFFGPGTRLTVL.

The chain carries TRBV28 and TRBJ1-1; a weak D match, TRBD1 (6 bases). The CDR3 is 14 amino acids. Germline V gene sequence: CDR1 MDHEN, CDR2 SYDVKM. Deletions cut 6 bases from V and 8 bases from J, with 19 bases between. CDR3 protein: CASSPPGAIIEAFF. The CDR3 nucleotides read TGTGCCAGCAGCCCCCCGGGGGCGATAATCGAAGCTTTCTTT.

This clone turned up a few times. This sequence joins TRBV6-6 and TRBJ2-3; possible D gene TRBD2, 5 bases. Trimming shortened V by 5 bases and J by 4 bases, and 13 bases separated the two germline ends. CDR3 size: 14 residues. Germline CDR1 reads MNHNY; CDR2 reads SVGAGI (reference sequence). CDR3 loop: CASSRLGGPDTQYF. The CDR3 DNA reads TGTGCCAGCAGTAGGTTAGGAGGTCCAGATACGCAGTATTTT.

The rearrangement joins TRBV12-5 to TRBJ2-1, with D hard to call. Per germline, CDR1 LGHNT and CDR2 FRNRAP. The CDR3 runs to 13 residues. V was shortened by 3 bases and J by 6 bases, with 9 bases between the two germline ends. The CDR3: CASGLWGSNEQFF. In DNA, the CDR3 is TGTGCTAGTGGTTTATGGGGTAGCAATGAGCAGTTCTTC.

In this sample, this clone turned up a few times. The rearrangement links TRBV6-6 to TRBJ2-3; TRBD1 is a possible D gene (5 bases). Germline CDR1 MNHNY, CDR2 SVGAGI (reference sequence). Deletions cut 5 bases from V and 2 bases from J, with 20 bases between. The CDR3 has 17 amino acids. The CDR3 DNA reads as TGTGCCAGCAGTCAGTGGCAGGGCGGCGGAACCACAGATACGCAGTATTTT. Encoded protein: CASSQWQGGGTTDTQYF.

This chain connects TRBV5-4 to TRBJ2-3; D not certain. CDR1 and CDR2 from the germline V gene are SGHNT and YYREEE (reference sequence). Trimming left V 0 bases short and J 4 bases short, with 0 bases between. This CDR3 has 11 amino acids. This CDR3 is CASSLADTQYF. Written as DNA, the CDR3 is TGTGCCAGCAGCTTGGCAGATACGCAGTATTTT. Together with reference TRBV5-4 and TRBJ2-3, the CDR3 gives the full variable domain: ETGVTQSPTHLIKTRGQQVTLRCSSQSGHNTVSWYQQALGQGPQFIFQYYREEENGRGNFPPRFSGLQFPNYSSELNVNALELDDSALYLCASSLADTQYFGPGTRLTVL.

The sample holds one count of this clone. The chain joins TRBV12-5 to TRBJ2-3; no clear D. The CDR3 covers 16 residues. The V end was cut by 1 base, the J end by 2 bases, with 13 bases between. Germline V gives CDR1 LGHNT, CDR2 FRNRAP. In DNA form, the CDR3 reads TGTGCTAGTGGTTTGGGACATAGTCCAGCCACAGATACGCAGTATTTT. Residues: CASGLGHSPATDTQYF.

The chain's CDR3 is CASSPGRVSPLHF. The CDR3 DNA sequence: TGTGCCAGCAGCCCTGGCCGGGTTTCACCCCTCCACTTT. The J gene is TRBJ1-6, the V gene TRBV28; D gene uncertain. The V end lost 6 bases, the J end lost 9 bases, and 12 bases lay between the germline ends. Germline CDR1 reads MDHEN; CDR2 reads SYDVKM. CDR3 length equals 13 residues.

This chain joins TRBV7-9 and TRBJ2-1; D is unresolved. Trimming shortened V by 5 bases and J by 8 bases, and 19 bases separated the two germline ends. Per the germline V gene, CDR1 is SEHNR and CDR2 is FQNEAQ (reference sequence). The CDR3 consists of 15 residues. CDR3 protein: CASSPLERFLDEQFF. The CDR3 DNA reads as TGTGCCAGCAGCCCCCTCGAGAGATTTCTCGATGAGCAGTTCTTC. The full variable domain, its missing parts supplied by reference TRBV7-9 and TRBJ2-1, is DTGVSQNPRHKITKRGQNVTFRCDPISEHNRLYWYRQTLGQGPEFLTYFQNEAQLEKSRLLSDRFSAERPKGSFSTLEIQRTEQGDSAMYLCASSPLERFLDEQFFGPGTRLTVL.

This chain joins TRBV2 and TRBJ1-5; 11 positions agree with TRBD1. The trim removed 6 bases at V and 6 bases at J, leaving 7 bases unmatched. This CDR3 spans 15 amino acids. Germline values: CDR1 SNHLY, CDR2 FYNNEI. CDR3 in amino acids: CASSIRDRGTQPQHF. The DNA of the CDR3 is TGTGCCAGCAGCATCCGGGACAGGGGGACTCAGCCCCAGCATTTT.

This clone was counted only a few times. The gene calls are TRBV30 and TRBJ1-1; 8 nucleotides align to TRBD1. CDR1 and CDR2 (germline): GTSNPN, SVGIG (reference sequence). The CDR3 is 13 residues long. Germline trimming cut 6 bases from V and 10 bases from J; bases unmatched to any gene: 13. The CDR3 coding sequence is TGTGCCTGTTACCGGGACAGGCCAGTAGGAGCTTTCTTT. It encodes CACYRDRPVGAFF.

This clone appeared a single time. V usage is TRBV6-5 and J usage is TRBJ2-5; D gene uncertain. Germline V gene data show CDR1 as MNHEY and CDR2 as SVGAGI. Trimming stripped 2 bases from V and 5 bases from J, with 6 bases between. The CDR3 covers 12 residues. In nucleotides, the CDR3 is TGTGCCAGCAGTTACCCCGAGGAGACCCAGTACTTC. Protein product: CASSYPEETQYF.

The chain uses TRBV29-1 and TRBJ1-1; D unclear. Looked up from germline, CDR1 is SQVTM and CDR2 is ANQGSEA. The CDR3 length is 12 residues. With 7 bases removed from V and 5 bases from J, the gap between germline ends came to 14 bases. CDR3 sequence (DNA): TGCAGCGCCAGAGACGGAAGAACTGAAGCTTTCTTT. Translated, it gives CSARDGRTEAFF.

The chain couples TRBV28 to TRBJ1-3; D not resolved. Trimming pared 6 bases from V and 4 bases from J, leaving 10 bases between. The CDR3 spans 13 residues. The germline CDR1 and CDR2 sequences are MDHEN and SYDVKM. DNA of the CDR3: TGTGCCAGCAGAAATCCACTGGGAAACACCATATATTTT. Translation: CASRNPLGNTIYF.

A single count supports this clone. This chain joins TRBV19 and TRBJ2-3, with TRBD1 identical over 10 bases. V dropped 6 bases and J dropped 1; count of bases not matched to a gene: 1. This CDR3 region has 14 residues. Germline assignment: CDR1 LNHDA and CDR2 SQIVND (reference sequence). The CDR3 nucleotides read TGTGCCAGTAGCGGACAGGGGGGCACAGATACGCAGTATTTT. This translates into CASSGQGGTDTQYF.

The chain carries TRBV12-3 or TRBV12-4 and TRBJ1-6; D is uncertain. There are 12 residues in the CDR3. V lost 3 bases, J lost 7 bases, and 4 bases lay in between. The CDR3 loop reads CASSFENSPLHF. The CDR3 region has the DNA TGTGCCAGCAGTTTCGAAAATTCACCCCTCCACTTT.

The rearrangement uses TRBV11-2 and TRBJ1-1; D remains ambiguous. Trimming pared 2 bases from V and 4 bases from J, leaving 11 bases between. This CDR3 has 14 amino acids. Looked up from germline, CDR1 is SGHAT and CDR2 is FQNNGV. The CDR3 sequence is CASSLRLLGTEAFF. CDR3 bases: TGTGCCAGCAGCTTACGATTATTGGGCACTGAAGCTTTCTTT.

This sequence joins TRBV3-1 (or the pseudogene TRBV3-2) and TRBJ2-4, with 14 bases matching TRBD2. The ends lost 3 bases at V and 0 bases at J; junction bases unmatched: 7. The CDR3 totals 19 residues. Germline loops: CDR1 LGHDT, CDR2 YNNKEL (reference sequence). In nucleotides, the CDR3 is TGTGCCAGCAGCCAGTGGACTAGCGGGAGGAACGTAGCCAAAAACATTCAGTACTTC. The encoded protein is CASSQWTSGRNVAKNIQYF.

This clone was seen just once. The rearrangement uses TRBV11-3 and TRBJ1-1; 8 nucleotides align to TRBD1. CDR1 and CDR2 (germline): SGHNT, YENEEA. The V and J ends lost 4 bases and 4 bases, in that order; junction bases with no gene match: 8. The CDR3 consists of 15 residues. The CDR3 sequence: CASSSPTGDVTEAFF. The CDR3 bases are TGTGCCAGCAGCTCACCGACAGGGGATGTCACTGAAGCTTTCTTT.